This T cell receptor (beta chain) is drawn from a study of response to subunit inactivated influenza vaccine. This CDR3 comprises 14 residues. CDR1 is MNHNS, CDR2 SASEGT, per germline. TCRdb re-derived calls from the RT-PCR reads in MiXCR, one entry per CDR3 protein. This table has more than 150,000 distinct CDR3 sequences, 9.5% to 12% appearing once. A note on this clonotype: Its antigen is unidentified. One end of the junction fails to match germline, which may point to a read error.

Study-wide points: Only a handful of new T cells, the authors suggested, are recruited with each seasonal influenza vaccination.

V is TRBV6-1 and J is TRBJ2-2; 8 nucleotides match TRBD1. The sample was CD8+ T cells sorted from PBMCs, taken roughly 24 months after vaccination. This TCR derives from a man between 50 and 75 years old who received an inactivated influenza vaccine. CDR3 DNA sequence: TGTGCCACCCAGGACAGGGCCAACACCGGTGAGCTGTTTTTT. Protein: CATQDRANTGELFF.